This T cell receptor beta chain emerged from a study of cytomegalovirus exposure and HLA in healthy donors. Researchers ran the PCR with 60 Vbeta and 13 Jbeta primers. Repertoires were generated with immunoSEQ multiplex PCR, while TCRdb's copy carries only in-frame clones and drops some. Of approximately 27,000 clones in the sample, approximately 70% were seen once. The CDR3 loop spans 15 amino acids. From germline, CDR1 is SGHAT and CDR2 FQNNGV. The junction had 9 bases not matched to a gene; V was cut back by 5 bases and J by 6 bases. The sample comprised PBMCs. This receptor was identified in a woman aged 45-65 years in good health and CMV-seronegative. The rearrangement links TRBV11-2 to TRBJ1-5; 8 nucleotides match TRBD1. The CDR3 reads CASSPGTGSFQPQHF. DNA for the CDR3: TGTGCCAGCAGCCCAGGGACAGGTAGTTTTCAGCCCCAGCATTTT.